The entry below describes one T cell receptor beta chain. Its antigen is as yet unknown. With 4 bases removed from V and 5 bases from J, the gap between germline ends came to 11 bases. CDR1 and CDR2 (germline): LNHNV, YYDKDF (reference sequence). The CDR3 is made up of 14 amino acids. This sample stems from a study of cytomegalovirus exposure and HLA in healthy donors. General study points: Altogether, 150 to 200 TCR beta chains were recorded as cytomegalovirus-associated.

Repertoires were generated with immunoSEQ multiplex PCR, while TCRdb's copy carries only in-frame clones and drops some. The sample has 150,000 to 200,000 clones, roughly 89% seen once. The sample consisted of PBMCs. The TCR sequence derives from a young man in good health and CMV-seropositive. The J gene is TRBJ1-4, the V gene TRBV15; possible D gene TRBD1, 5 bases. The CDR3 nucleotides read TGTGCCACCAGCAACAGGTTTTCGAATGAAAAACTGTTTTTT. Its protein is CATSNRFSNEKLFF.